A single sample gave rise to the 19 T cell receptor beta chains below, sequenced in a study of T cells in Graves' hyperthyroidism and ophthalmopathy. It was RNA transcripts that yielded the amplified TCR beta CDR3 regions. TCR CDR3 regions were first amplified by RT-PCR with HTBI primers. Each CDR3 protein gets one entry after TCRdb re-called the multiplex PCR reads with MiXCR. The table has more than 650,000 distinct CDR3 sequences, 11% to 15% seen once. The sequencing input was blood. Receptor source: a woman between 18 and 29 years old with Graves' hyperthyroidism.

Only one count was recorded for this clonotype. Since a much larger clone is just one base distant, this may be a read error. The chain uses TRBV7-9 and TRBJ2-7; D is unresolved. V was trimmed by 4 bases and J by 2 bases, leaving 6 bases between them. The CDR3 spans 12 residues. Germline loops: CDR1 SEHNR, CDR2 FQNEAQ (reference sequence). The CDR3 nucleotides are TGTGCCAGCAGCTCGTGGACCTACGAGCAGTACTTC. This codes for CASSSWTYEQYF.

A single count supports this clonotype. This chain connects TRBV2 to TRBJ2-5; D call uncertain. The CDR3 loop spans 16 amino acids. Trimming removed 3 bases from V and 1 base from J, with 15 bases in between. Germline assignment: CDR1 SNHLY and CDR2 FYNNEI. The CDR3 nucleotides read TGTGCCAGCAGTGACTACAAGCGTACCTTCCAAGAGACCCAGTACTTC. Translating gives CASSDYKRTFQETQYF.

CDR3 in DNA: TGTGCCAGCAGCAGCAACTCGCCGGGACTTCAGTACTTC. Amino acids: CASSSNSPGLQYF. The chain combines TRBV7-2 with TRBJ2-5; tentatively, D is TRBD2 (6 bases). V lost 5 bases and J 11 bases, leaving 18 bases between the germline ends. Looked up from germline, CDR1 is SGHTA and CDR2 is FQGNSA. The CDR3 is 13 residues long.

The chain carries TRBV6-2 or TRBV6-3 and TRBJ1-2, with D possibly matching TRBD1 (5 bases). Germline values: CDR1 MNHEY, CDR2 SVGEGT. The CDR3 loop spans 15 amino acids. The V and J ends lost 5 bases and 2 bases respectively, with 15 bases between them. The CDR3 nucleotides read TGTGCCAGCAGTCCGACGACAGTTTGGAACTATGGCTACACCTTC. Protein: CASSPTTVWNYGYTF.

In this sample, this clonotype turned up many times. The genes are TRBV28 and TRBJ2-5; D is perhaps TRBD2 (5 bases). Germline V gene data show CDR1 as MDHEN and CDR2 as SYDVKM. V was trimmed by 3 bases and J by 1 base, leaving 9 bases between them. The CDR3 contains 14 residues. CDR3 bases: TGTGCCAGCAGTTTTTTGGGAGTCCAAGAGACCCAGTACTTC. This translates into CASSFLGVQETQYF.

This rearrangement joins TRBV20-1 to TRBJ2-1; maybe TRBD2 (5 bases). The length of the CDR3 is 16 residues. V was shortened by 3 bases and J by 0 bases, with 15 bases between the two germline ends. From germline, CDR1 is DFQATT and CDR2 SNEGSKA (reference sequence). The CDR3: CSARKTTASSYNEQFF. In DNA form, the CDR3 reads TGCAGTGCTAGGAAGACTACGGCGAGCTCCTACAATGAGCAGTTCTTC.

V and J are TRBV6-5 and TRBJ2-7, with D uncertain. CDR3 length: 15 amino acids. With 0 bases removed from V and 7 bases from J, the gap between germline ends came to 16 bases. Germline V gene sequence: CDR1 MNHEY, CDR2 SVGAGI. The CDR3 here is CASSYSSGWAGEQYF. DNA of the CDR3: TGTGCCAGCAGTTACTCGAGTGGCTGGGCTGGGGAGCAGTACTTC.

This clonotype was seen a few times. The chain combines TRBV7-9 with TRBJ2-5; 11 bases agree with TRBD2. Germline CDR1 reads SEHNR; CDR2 reads FQNEAQ (reference sequence). Trimming took 5 bases from V and 5 from J; bases not matched to a gene: 10. The CDR3 is 16 amino acids. CDR3 region: CASSDSGRVLWETQYF. The CDR3, as DNA: TGTGCCAGCAGCGATAGCGGGAGGGTACTCTGGGAGACCCAGTACTTC. Filled out from reference TRBV7-9 and TRBJ2-5, the complete variable domain reads DTGVSQNPRHKITKRGQNVTFRCDPISEHNRLYWYRQTLGQGPEFLTYFQNEAQLEKSRLLSDRFSAERPKGSFSTLEIQRTEQGDSAMYLCASSDSGRVLWETQYFGPGTRLLVL.

The gene calls are TRBV6-1 and TRBJ2-1; D tentatively fits TRBD1 or TRBD2 (5 bases each). Trimming took 5 bases from V and 8 from J, leaving 19 bases between them. The V gene's germline CDR1 is MNHNS and CDR2 SASEGT. CDR3 length: 15 amino acids. The CDR3 is CASSIRGFSSHEQFF. CDR3 DNA sequence: TGTGCCAGCAGTATCCGGGGCTTCAGCTCCCATGAGCAGTTCTTC.

The sample holds a few counts of this clonotype. This chain uses TRBV11-3 with TRBJ1-4; 8 nucleotides match TRBD1. J was trimmed by 2 bases and V by 1 base; bases with no gene match: 0. Germline CDR1 is SGHNT and CDR2 is YENEEA. CDR3 size: 15 residues. The CDR3 DNA reads TGTGCCAGCAGCTTAGGACAGGGGACTAATGAAAAACTGTTTTTT. Its translation: CASSLGQGTNEKLFF.

The chain has TRBV7-2 and TRBJ2-7; either TRBD1 or TRBD2 may fit D (6 bases each). The CDR3 is 12 amino acids. Trimming shortened V by 10 bases and J by 2 bases, and 12 bases separated the two germline ends. Per germline, CDR1 SGHTA and CDR2 FQGNSA. This chain's CDR3 is CATGAATYEQYF. The CDR3 DNA reads as TGTGCCACGGGGGCAGCGACCTACGAGCAGTACTTC.

This clonotype was seen more than once but under ten times. The chain joins TRBV3-1 to TRBJ2-1, with TRBD2 matching over 11 bases. The CDR3 covers 18 residues. The trim removed 1 base at V and 7 bases at J, leaving 12 bases unmatched. Per germline, CDR1 LGHDT and CDR2 YNNKEL (reference sequence). Written as DNA, the CDR3 is TGTGCCAGCAGCCAAGGTCGAACGACTAGCGGGATTCCGAATGAGCAGTTCTTC. It specifies CASSQGRTTSGIPNEQFF.

The rearrangement uses TRBV7-9 and TRBJ1-5, with D possibly being TRBD1 (6 bases). V was pared by 5 bases and J by 10 bases, with 15 bases between. The CDR3 consists of 13 residues. Per the germline V gene, CDR1 is SEHNR and CDR2 is FQNEAQ (reference sequence). The chain's CDR3 is CASSPTRTDPQHF. DNA for the CDR3: TGTGCCAGCAGCCCTACACGGACAGACCCCCAGCATTTT. Full variable domain (missing parts from reference TRBV7-9 and TRBJ1-5): DTGVSQNPRHKITKRGQNVTFRCDPISEHNRLYWYRQTLGQGPEFLTYFQNEAQLEKSRLLSDRFSAERPKGSFSTLEIQRTEQGDSAMYLCASSPTRTDPQHFGDGTRLSIL.

This clonotype occurred many times. The gene calls are TRBV20-1 and TRBJ2-7; D is unresolved. V lost 3 bases and J lost 0, with 9 bases in between. Germline assignment: CDR1 DFQATT and CDR2 SNEGSKA (reference sequence). The CDR3 is 13 amino acids. The CDR3 coding sequence is TGCAGTGCTAGCGGGTTGAGCTCCTACGAGCAGTACTTC. It codes for CSASGLSSYEQYF.

This clonotype was counted between two and nine times. This chain uses TRBV28 with TRBJ2-7, with D uncertain. V gave up 7 bases and J gave up 0 bases, with 19 bases separating them. CDR3 length: 16 amino acids. CDR1 MDHEN and CDR2 SYDVKM come from the germline V gene. The CDR3 reads CASTPQSIQASYEQYF. In DNA, the CDR3 is TGTGCCAGCACCCCCCAGTCCATTCAAGCCTCCTACGAGCAGTACTTC. Variable domain in full (rest from reference TRBV28 and TRBJ2-7): DVKVTQSSRYLVKRTGEKVFLECVQDMDHENMFWYRQDPGLGLRLIYFSYDVKMKEKGDIPEGYSVSREKKERFSLILESASTNQTSMYLCASTPQSIQASYEQYFGPGTRLTVT.

This clonotype has ten or more counts. The chain employs TRBV27 and TRBJ2-1; TRBD1 aligns across 8 bases. The CDR3 covers 17 residues. From germline, CDR1 is MNHEY and CDR2 SMNVEV (reference sequence). With 6 bases clipped from V and 7 bases from J, the junction kept 17 bases outside the gene matches. DNA of the CDR3: TGTGCCAGCAGGGACAGGGTCGGGCGTAGCGGAGGGAATGAGCAGTTCTTC. Amino acid sequence: CASRDRVGRSGGNEQFF.

This clonotype has ten or more counts. The V gene is TRBV24-1, the J gene TRBJ2-2, with 7 bases matching TRBD2. The V and J ends lost 3 bases and 4 bases, in that order; junction bases with no gene match: 7. There are 16 residues in the CDR3. Germline V gene data show CDR1 as KGHDR and CDR2 as SFDVKD. This chain's CDR3 is CATSDSGTPRTGELFF. The CDR3 DNA is TGTGCCACCAGTGATAGCGGGACTCCGCGCACCGGGGAGCTGTTTTTT.

The chain employs TRBV18 and TRBJ2-4; D is ambiguous. V was pared by 4 bases and J by 3 bases, with 13 bases between. Germline lookup yields CDR1 KGHSH and CDR2 LQKENI. This CDR3 is built from 15 residues. In nucleotides, the CDR3 is TGTGCCAGCTCACTCCTGGAACCGGTCAAAAACATTCAGTACTTC. Its protein is CASSLLEPVKNIQYF.

This clonotype showed up many times. This rearrangement joins TRBV30 to TRBJ2-7; no firm D call. The germline CDR1 and CDR2 sequences are GTSNPN and SVGIG (reference sequence). The V gene lost 2 bases and the J gene lost 0 bases, with 5 bases spanning the gap. This CDR3 is 12 amino acids long. The CDR3, as DNA: TGTGCCTGGAGTATATCCTCCTACGAGCAGTACTTC. It encodes CAWSISSYEQYF.